Listed here are 16 T cell receptor beta chains from one sample, sequenced in a study of T-cell reconstitution after alpha-beta-depleted transplantation in children. Researchers prepared the TCRbeta library using unique molecular identifiers, the study reports. One entry per CDR3 protein, called by TCRdb with MiXCR from the PCR reads. Here the sample spans hundreds of thousands of distinct CDR3 sequences, around 7.8% being singletons. Sequencing used PBMCs, mostly from graft donor cells, obtained 180 days after TCRalphabeta/CD19-depleted stem cell transplant. The receptors derive from a male patient younger than 18 who had a stem cell transplant for acute lymphoblastic leukemia, so the T cells may come from the graft donor.

This clonotype was seen ten or more times. The CDR3 protein is CASSPPGPGAYNEQFF. In nucleotides, the CDR3 is TGTGCCAGCAGTCCCCCGGGACCAGGGGCCTACAATGAGCAGTTCTTC. The V and J genes are TRBV12-3 or TRBV12-4 and TRBJ2-1; possibly TRBD1 for D (6 bases). Trimming removed 5 bases at V and 2 bases at J, with 16 bases between. The CDR3 sequence is 16 residues long.

This clonotype occurred many times. This chain joins TRBV4-3 and TRBJ1-1, with D uncertain. The V gene's germline CDR1 is LGHNA and CDR2 YSLEER. The V and J ends lost 4 bases and 1 base respectively, with 13 bases between them. The CDR3 loop spans 15 amino acids. The CDR3 nucleotides are TGCGCCAGCAGCCCGTTCTCCAGGCCGAACACTGAAGCTTTCTTT. Translated, it gives CASSPFSRPNTEAFF.

This clonotype has more than one count but fewer than ten. The rearrangement joins TRBV2 to TRBJ2-1, with 7 nucleotides matching TRBD2. V lost 7 bases and J lost 5; bases outside the gene matches: 14. Per the germline V gene, CDR1 is SNHLY and CDR2 is FYNNEI. The CDR3 loop spans 16 amino acids. As DNA, the CDR3 is TGTGCCAGCACGGAGGGGTTGGGGGGGGTAAACAATGAGCAGTTCTTC. Its translation: CASTEGLGGVNNEQFF.

This clonotype was detected once. This may come from a read error, since a much larger clone is one base off. V is TRBV5-1 and J is TRBJ2-1, with 8 nucleotides matching TRBD2. This CDR3 is built from 15 residues. CDR1 SGHRS and CDR2 YFSETQ come from the germline V gene. CDR3 bases: TGCGCCAGCAGCTTTTACGGGAGGGTCTACGATGAGCAGTTCTTC. This encodes CASSFYGRVYDEQFF.

The V gene is TRBV28, the J gene TRBJ2-1; D tentatively fits TRBD1 or TRBD2 (6 bases each). This CDR3 has 12 residues. V lost 4 bases and J 12 bases, leaving 13 bases between the germline ends. CDR1 MDHEN and CDR2 SYDVKM come from the germline V gene. The CDR3 DNA reads as TGTGCCAGCAGTTCACCCAGGGGAGGGCAGTTCTTC. Residues: CASSSPRGGQFF.

This clonotype was detected ten times or more. The V call is TRBV7-3, the J call TRBJ2-2, with D possibly being TRBD2 (6 bases). The germline V gene encodes CDR1 SGHTA and CDR2 FQGTGA. The CDR3 has 15 amino acids. V was clipped by 0 bases and J by 2 bases, with 7 bases between them. The CDR3 bases are TGTGCCAGCAGCTTAACAGGGACTAACACCGGGGAGCTGTTTTTT. It specifies CASSLTGTNTGELFF.

This chain connects TRBV25-1 to TRBJ1-2, with D uncertain. Per germline, CDR1 MGHDK and CDR2 SYGVNS. V lost 1 base and J 6 bases, leaving 3 bases between the germline ends. The CDR3 spans 11 residues. The CDR3 reads CASSEFNGYTF. CDR3 in DNA: TGTGCCAGCAGTGAATTTAATGGCTACACCTTC.

This chain connects TRBV4-3 to TRBJ1-1, with a weak D call TRBD1 (5 bases). The CDR3 covers 16 residues. V lost 1 base and J lost 1, with 13 bases in between. Germline V CDR1 and CDR2: LGHNA, YSLEER. CDR3 loop: CASSQVRIGANTEAFF. In nucleotides, the CDR3 is TGCGCCAGCAGCCAAGTAAGGATAGGGGCGAACACTGAAGCTTTCTTT.

In its sample, this clonotype was seen many times. The chain employs TRBV20-1 and TRBJ1-5; D is unclear. CDR1 is DFQATT, CDR2 SNEGSKA, per germline (reference sequence). Trimming cost V 3 bases and J 6 bases, with 15 bases left between them. The CDR3 has 14 residues. The CDR3 coding sequence is TGCAGTGCTAGGACGGCATCCCAAAGTCAGCCCCAGCATTTT. It yields the protein CSARTASQSQPQHF.

This clonotype occurred many times. This sequence joins TRBV20-1 and TRBJ2-7; 7 bases fit TRBD2. CDR1 and CDR2 (germline): DFQATT, SNEGSKA (reference sequence). This CDR3 spans 15 amino acids. The ends lost 0 bases at V and 4 bases at J; junction bases unmatched: 9. The CDR3 loop is CSARESSGTRYEQYF. The DNA for the CDR3 is TGCAGTGCTAGAGAGTCGAGCGGGACCAGGTACGAGCAGTACTTC.

This clonotype was seen many times. The chain has TRBV29-1 and TRBJ1-1; D is uncertain. V lost 0 bases and J lost 1, with 12 bases in between. CDR1 and CDR2 from the germline V gene are SQVTM and ANQGSEA. CDR3 length: 15 residues. CDR3 region: CSVEDPRGRNTEAFF. DNA of the CDR3: TGCAGCGTTGAAGACCCCAGAGGCCGGAACACTGAAGCTTTCTTT.

This clonotype was counted many times. The chain links TRBV4-3 to TRBJ1-1; D remains unclear. This CDR3 comprises 13 residues. V lost 1 base and J 7 bases, leaving 10 bases between the germline ends. Germline V gene lookup returns CDR1 LGHNA and CDR2 YSLEER. CDR3 residues: CASSQGGSGEAFF. The CDR3 bases are TGCGCCAGCAGCCAAGGAGGGTCGGGTGAAGCTTTCTTT.

At least ten counts were recorded for this clonotype. V and J are TRBV4-3 and TRBJ1-1; 9 positions agree with TRBD1. J lost 6 bases, V lost 0 bases, and 5 bases had no gene match. Germline CDR1 LGHNA, CDR2 YSLEER. The CDR3 is 15 residues long. CDR3 nucleotides: TGCGCCAGCAGCCAAGATCTTACAGGGGGCCCTGAAGCTTTCTTT. Translating gives CASSQDLTGGPEAFF.

The chain employs TRBV24-1 and TRBJ1-5; D possibly corresponds to TRBD1 (5 bases). The CDR3 length is 16 residues. V was shortened by 6 bases and J by 5 bases, with 19 bases between the two germline ends. The V gene's germline CDR1 is KGHDR and CDR2 SFDVKD. The CDR3 here is CATSPAGGGAYQPQHF. The CDR3 nucleotides read TGTGCCACCAGTCCCGCCGGTGGGGGAGCCTATCAGCCCCAGCATTTT.

This clonotype occurred many times. The CDR3 region has the DNA TGTGCCAGCAGGATCCATCGGAATTCACCCCTCCACTTT. This encodes CASRIHRNSPLHF. The rearrangement uses TRBV7-6 and TRBJ1-6, with D unresolved. V lost 6 bases to trimming and J lost 7 bases, with 10 bases between them. The CDR3 runs 13 residues. Per the germline V gene, CDR1 is SGHVS and CDR2 is FNYEAQ.

This chain links TRBV20-1 with TRBJ2-7; 10 bases line up with TRBD1. V gave up 6 bases and J gave up 7 bases; unmatched junction bases: 12. This CDR3 has 14 residues. From germline, CDR1 is DFQATT and CDR2 SNEGSKA (reference sequence). The CDR3: CSANGQGDRWEQYF. The CDR3 DNA follows: TGCAGTGCAAACGGACAGGGGGACCGTTGGGAGCAGTACTTC.